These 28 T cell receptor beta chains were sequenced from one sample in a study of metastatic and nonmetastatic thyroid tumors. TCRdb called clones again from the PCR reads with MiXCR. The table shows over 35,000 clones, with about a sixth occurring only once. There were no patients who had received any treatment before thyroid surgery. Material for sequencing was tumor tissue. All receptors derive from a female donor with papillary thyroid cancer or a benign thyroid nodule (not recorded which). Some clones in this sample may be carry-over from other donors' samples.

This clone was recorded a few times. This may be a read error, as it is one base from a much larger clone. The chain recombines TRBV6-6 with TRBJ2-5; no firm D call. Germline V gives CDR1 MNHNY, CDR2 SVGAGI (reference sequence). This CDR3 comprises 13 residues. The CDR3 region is CASSHSLRETQYF. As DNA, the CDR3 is TGTGCCAGCAGTCACTCTCTACGGGAGACCCAGTACTTC.

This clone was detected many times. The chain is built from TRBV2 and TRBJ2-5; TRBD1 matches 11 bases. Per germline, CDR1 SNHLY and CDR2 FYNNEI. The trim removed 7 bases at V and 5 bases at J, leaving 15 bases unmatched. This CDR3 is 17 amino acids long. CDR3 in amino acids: CASNPTPGQGVRETQYF. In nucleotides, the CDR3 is TGTGCCAGCAATCCCACTCCGGGACAGGGGGTTCGGGAGACCCAGTACTTC. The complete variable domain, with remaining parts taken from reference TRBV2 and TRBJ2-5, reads EPEVTQTPSHQVTQMGQEVILRCVPISNHLYFYWYRQILGQKVEFLVSFYNNEISEKSEIFDDQFSVERPDGSNFTLKIRSTKLEDSAMYFCASNPTPGQGVRETQYFGPGTRLLVL.

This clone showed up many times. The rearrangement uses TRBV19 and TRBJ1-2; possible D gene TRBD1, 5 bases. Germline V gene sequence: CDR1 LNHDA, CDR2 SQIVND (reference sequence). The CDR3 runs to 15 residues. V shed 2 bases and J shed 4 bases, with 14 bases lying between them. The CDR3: CASSILVGVGYGYTF. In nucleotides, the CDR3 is TGTGCCAGTAGTATACTTGTGGGGGTTGGCTATGGCTACACCTTC.

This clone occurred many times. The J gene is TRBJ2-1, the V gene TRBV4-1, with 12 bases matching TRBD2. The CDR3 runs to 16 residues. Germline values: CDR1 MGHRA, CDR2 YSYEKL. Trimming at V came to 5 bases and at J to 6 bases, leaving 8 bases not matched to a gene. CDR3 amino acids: CASSFRLAGDLNEQFF. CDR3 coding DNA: TGCGCCAGCAGCTTCAGACTAGCGGGAGACCTCAATGAGCAGTTCTTC.

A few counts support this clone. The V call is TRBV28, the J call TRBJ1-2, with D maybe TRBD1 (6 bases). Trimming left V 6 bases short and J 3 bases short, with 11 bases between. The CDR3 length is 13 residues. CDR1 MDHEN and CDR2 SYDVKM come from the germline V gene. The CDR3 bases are TGTGCCAGCAGGCCTACAGGGCACTATGGCTACACCTTC. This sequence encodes CASRPTGHYGYTF.

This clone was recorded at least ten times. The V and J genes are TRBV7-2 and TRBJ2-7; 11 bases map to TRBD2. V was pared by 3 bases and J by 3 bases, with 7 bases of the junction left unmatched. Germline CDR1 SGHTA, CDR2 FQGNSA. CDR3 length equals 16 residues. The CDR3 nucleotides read TGTGCCAGCAGCTTGGCCAGGACTAGCGGGTACTACGAGCAGTACTTC. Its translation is CASSLARTSGYYEQYF. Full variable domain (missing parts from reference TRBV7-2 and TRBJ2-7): GAGVSQSPSNKVTEKGKDVELRCDPISGHTALYWYRQSLGQGLEFLIYFQGNSAPDKSGLPSDRFSAERTGGSVSTLTIQRTQQEDSAVYLCASSLARTSGYYEQYFGPGTRLTVT.

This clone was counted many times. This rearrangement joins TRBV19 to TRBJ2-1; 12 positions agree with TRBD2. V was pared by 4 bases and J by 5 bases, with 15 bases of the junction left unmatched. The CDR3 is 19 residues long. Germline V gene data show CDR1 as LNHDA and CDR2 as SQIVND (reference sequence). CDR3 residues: CASSTRGGRLAGAHNEQFF. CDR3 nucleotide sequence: TGTGCCAGTAGTACCCGAGGAGGGCGACTAGCGGGGGCCCACAATGAGCAGTTCTTC.

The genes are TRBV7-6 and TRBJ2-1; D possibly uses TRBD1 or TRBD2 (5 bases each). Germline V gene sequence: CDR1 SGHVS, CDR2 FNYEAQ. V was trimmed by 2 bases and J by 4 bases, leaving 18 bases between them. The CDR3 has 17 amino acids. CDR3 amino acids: CASSLSGFDSSYNEQFF. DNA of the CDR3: TGTGCCAGCAGCTTATCGGGATTTGACAGCTCATACAATGAGCAGTTCTTC.

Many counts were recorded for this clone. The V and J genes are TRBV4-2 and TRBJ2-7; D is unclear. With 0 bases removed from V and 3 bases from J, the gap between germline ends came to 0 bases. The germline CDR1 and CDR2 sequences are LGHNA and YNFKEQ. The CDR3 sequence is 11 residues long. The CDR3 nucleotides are TGTGCCAGCAGCCAAGACTACGAGCAGTACTTC. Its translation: CASSQDYEQYF.

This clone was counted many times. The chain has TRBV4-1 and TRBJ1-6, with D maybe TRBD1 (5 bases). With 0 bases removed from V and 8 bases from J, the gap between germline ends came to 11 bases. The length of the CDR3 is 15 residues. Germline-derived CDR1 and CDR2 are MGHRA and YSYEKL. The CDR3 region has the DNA TGCGCCAGCAGCCAAGATATGGGGGTGGATTCACCCCTCCACTTT. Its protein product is CASSQDMGVDSPLHF.

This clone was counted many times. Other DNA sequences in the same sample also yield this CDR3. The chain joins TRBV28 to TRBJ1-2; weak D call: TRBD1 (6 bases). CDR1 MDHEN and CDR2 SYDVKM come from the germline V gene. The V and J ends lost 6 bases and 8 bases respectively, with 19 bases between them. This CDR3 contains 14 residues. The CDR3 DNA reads TGTGCCAGCAGGTCCACCGGGACAACCCTCGGCTACACCTTC. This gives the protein CASRSTGTTLGYTF.

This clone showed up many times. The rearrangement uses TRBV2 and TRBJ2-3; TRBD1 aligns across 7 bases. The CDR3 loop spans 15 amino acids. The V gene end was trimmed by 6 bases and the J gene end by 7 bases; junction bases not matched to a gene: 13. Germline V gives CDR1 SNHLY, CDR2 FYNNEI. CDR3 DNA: TGTGCCAGCAGCGGTCGGGCAGGGGGACGAAATACGCAGTATTTT. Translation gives CASSGRAGGRNTQYF.

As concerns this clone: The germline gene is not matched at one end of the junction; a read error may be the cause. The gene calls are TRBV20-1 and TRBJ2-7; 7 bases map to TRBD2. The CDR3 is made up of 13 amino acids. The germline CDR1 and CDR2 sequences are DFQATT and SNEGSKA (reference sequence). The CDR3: CSSDGTIGYEPYF. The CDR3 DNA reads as TGCAGTTCTGACGGGACTATCGGCTACGAGCCGTACTTC.

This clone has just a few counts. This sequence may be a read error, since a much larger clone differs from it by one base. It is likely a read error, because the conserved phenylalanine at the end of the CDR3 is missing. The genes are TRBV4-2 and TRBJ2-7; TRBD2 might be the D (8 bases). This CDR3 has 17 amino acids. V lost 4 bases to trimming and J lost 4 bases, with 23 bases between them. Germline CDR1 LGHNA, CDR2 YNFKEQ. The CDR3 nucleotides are TGTGCCAGCAGCCGGTCAGGGGGTGCCGGGACTAGTTACGAGCAGTACATC. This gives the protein CASSRSGGAGTSYEQYI.

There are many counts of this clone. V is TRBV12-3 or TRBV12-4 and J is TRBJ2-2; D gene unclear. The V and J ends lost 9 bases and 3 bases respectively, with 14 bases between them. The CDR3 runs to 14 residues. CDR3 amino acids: CASSAGRDTGELFF. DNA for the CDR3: TGTGCCAGTAGTGCAGGAAGGGACACCGGGGAGCTGTTTTTT.

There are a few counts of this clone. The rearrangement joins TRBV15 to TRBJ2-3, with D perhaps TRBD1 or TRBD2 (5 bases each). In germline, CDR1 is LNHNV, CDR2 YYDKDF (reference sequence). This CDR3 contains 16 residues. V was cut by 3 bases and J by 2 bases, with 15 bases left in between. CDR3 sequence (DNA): TGTGCCACCAGCAGGGGGGACGGCGGTCCCACAGATACGCAGTATTTT. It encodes CATSRGDGGPTDTQYF.

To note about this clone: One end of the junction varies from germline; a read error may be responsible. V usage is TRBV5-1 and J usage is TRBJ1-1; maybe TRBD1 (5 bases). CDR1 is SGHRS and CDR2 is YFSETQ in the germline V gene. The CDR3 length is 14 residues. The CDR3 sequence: CASGLTAGGTEAFF. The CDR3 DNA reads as TGCGCCAGCGGCTTGACCGCTGGGGGCACTGAAGCTTTCTTT.

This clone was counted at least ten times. The CDR3 spells CATTGAGNEQFF. Here the CDR3 DNA reads TGTGCCACCACCGGGGCTGGGAATGAGCAGTTCTTC. V is TRBV24-1 and J is TRBJ2-1; the D call may be TRBD1 or TRBD2 (5 bases each). V lost 8 bases and J 7 bases, leaving 11 bases between the germline ends. CDR3 length: 12 residues. CDR1 and CDR2 from the germline V gene are KGHDR and SFDVKD.

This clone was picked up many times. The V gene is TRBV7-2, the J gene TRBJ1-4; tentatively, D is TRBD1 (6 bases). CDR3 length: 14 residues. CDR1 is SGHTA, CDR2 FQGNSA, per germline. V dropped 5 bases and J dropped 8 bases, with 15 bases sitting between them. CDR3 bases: TGTGCCAGCAGCCTACAAGGGGGGAGAGAAAAACTGTTTTTT. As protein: CASSLQGGREKLFF.

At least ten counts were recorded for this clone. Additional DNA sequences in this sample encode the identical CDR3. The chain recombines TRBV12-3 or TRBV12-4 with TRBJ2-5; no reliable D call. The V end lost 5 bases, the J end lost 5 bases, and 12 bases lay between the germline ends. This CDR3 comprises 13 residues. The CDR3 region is CASSLGPAETQYF. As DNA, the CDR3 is TGTGCCAGCAGTCTAGGGCCGGCGGAGACCCAGTACTTC.

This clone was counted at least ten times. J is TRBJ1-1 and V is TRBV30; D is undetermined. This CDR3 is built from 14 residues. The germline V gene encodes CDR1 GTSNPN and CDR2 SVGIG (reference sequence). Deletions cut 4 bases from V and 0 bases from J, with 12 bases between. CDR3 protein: CAWIRTFVNTEAFF. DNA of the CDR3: TGTGCCTGGATCAGGACCTTTGTGAACACTGAAGCTTTCTTT.

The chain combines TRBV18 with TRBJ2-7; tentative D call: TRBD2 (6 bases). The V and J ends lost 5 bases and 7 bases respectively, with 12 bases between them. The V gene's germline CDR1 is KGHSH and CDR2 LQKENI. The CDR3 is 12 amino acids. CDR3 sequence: CASSSNRGEQYF. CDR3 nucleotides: TGTGCCAGCTCATCAAACCGGGGGGAGCAGTACTTC.

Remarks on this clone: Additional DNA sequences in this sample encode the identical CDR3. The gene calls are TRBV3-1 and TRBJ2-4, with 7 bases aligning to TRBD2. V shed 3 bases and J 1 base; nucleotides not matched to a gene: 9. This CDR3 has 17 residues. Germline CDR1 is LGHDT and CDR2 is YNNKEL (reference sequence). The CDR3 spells CASSQTPSGMAKNIQYF. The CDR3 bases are TGTGCCAGCAGCCAGACTCCCAGCGGGATGGCCAAAAACATTCAGTACTTC.

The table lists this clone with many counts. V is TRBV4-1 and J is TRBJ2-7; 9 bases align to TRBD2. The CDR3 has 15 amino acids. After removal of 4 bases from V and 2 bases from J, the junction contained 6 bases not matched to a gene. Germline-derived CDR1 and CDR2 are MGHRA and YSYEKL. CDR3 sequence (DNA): TGCGCCAGCAGCCTGCAAGCGGGAGGAACCTACGAGCAGTACTTC. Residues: CASSLQAGGTYEQYF.

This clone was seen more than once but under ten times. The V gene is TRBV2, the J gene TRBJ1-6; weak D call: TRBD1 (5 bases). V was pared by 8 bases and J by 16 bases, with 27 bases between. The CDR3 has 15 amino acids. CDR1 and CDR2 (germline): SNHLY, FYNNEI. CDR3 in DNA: TGTGCCAGCTCCGAGGGGACCACTCAGACCGTGGTTCTCCACTTT. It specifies CASSEGTTQTVVLHF. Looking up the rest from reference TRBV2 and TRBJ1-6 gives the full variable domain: EPEVTQTPSHQVTQMGQEVILRCVPISNHLYFYWYRQILGQKVEFLVSFYNNEISEKSEIFDDQFSVERPDGSNFTLKIRSTKLEDSAMYFCASSEGTTQTVVLHFGNGTRLTVT.

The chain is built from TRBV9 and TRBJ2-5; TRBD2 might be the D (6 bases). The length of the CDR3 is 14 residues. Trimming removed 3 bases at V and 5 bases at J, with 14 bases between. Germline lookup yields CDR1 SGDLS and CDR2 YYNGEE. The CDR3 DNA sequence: TGTGCCAGCAGCGGGGTGGAGGGGCCGGAGACCCAGTACTTC. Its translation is CASSGVEGPETQYF.

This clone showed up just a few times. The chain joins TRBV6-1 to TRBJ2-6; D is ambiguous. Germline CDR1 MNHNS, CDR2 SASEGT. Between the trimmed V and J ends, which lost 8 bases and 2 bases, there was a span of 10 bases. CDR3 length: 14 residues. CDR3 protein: CASSLATGANVLTF. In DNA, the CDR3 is TGTGCCAGCTCGTTGGCGACTGGGGCCAACGTCCTGACTTTC.

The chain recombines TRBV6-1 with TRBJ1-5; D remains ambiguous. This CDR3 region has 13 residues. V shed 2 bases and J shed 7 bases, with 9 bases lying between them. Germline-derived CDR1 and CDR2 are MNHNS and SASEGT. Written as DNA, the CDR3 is TGTGCCAGCAGTGAAAGCGTGGGACAGCCCCAGCATTTT. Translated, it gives CASSESVGQPQHF.